Following are 20 T cell receptor beta chains from one sample sequenced in a study of PD-1 blockade in classical Hodgkin lymphoma (dated by TCRdb to 2018 to 2020). This specimen's time point label, interpreted: cycle 2 day 1 (C2D1) of nivolumab. Every trial patient had relapsed after autologous stem cell transplantation, and cohorts A, B and C differed in prior brentuximab vedotin exposure. Preparation of the library involved the immunoSEQ multiplex PCR assay. Not all clones reach the TCRdb copy of this immuneACCESS table, which keeps in-frame sequences only. Checked studies attribute under half of the gap to unresolved V genes and leave the rest unexplained. Recorded for this sample are around 19,000 clones; 86% of them occurred a single time. Roughly 14% of the sample is taken by the ten largest. Sequenced material: peripheral blood mononuclear cells (PBMCs), taken before the second cycle of nivolumab. The receptors come from a human donor with classical Hodgkin lymphoma.

This chain connects TRBV7-3 to TRBJ2-3; TRBD1 matches 8 bases. This CDR3 has 20 amino acids. CDR1 and CDR2 from the germline V gene are SGHTA and FQGTGA. With V trimmed by 4 bases and J by 1 base, 19 bases remained unmatched. The CDR3 bases are TGTGCCAGCAGCTCCCGGCCAGGGGGCCGGCACTTCTGGGGCACAGATACGCAGTATTTT. Amino acid sequence: CASSSRPGGRHFWGTDTQYF.

CDR3 coding DNA: TGTGCCAGCAGCTTCAACACAGGGGGTAGTAATCAGCCCCAGCATTTT. It is translated as CASSFNTGGSNQPQHF. The chain recombines TRBV7-8 with TRBJ1-5, with 8 bases lining up with TRBD1. Trimming at V came to 3 bases and at J to 4 bases, leaving 8 bases not matched to a gene. CDR1 is SGHVS, CDR2 FQNEAQ, per germline. This CDR3 is built from 16 residues.

This clone showed up just once. V usage is TRBV2 and J usage is TRBJ2-7; perhaps TRBD2 as D (6 bases). The CDR3 runs to 12 residues. V was shortened by 9 bases and J by 3 bases, with 12 bases between the two germline ends. The germline V gene has CDR1 SNHLY and CDR2 FYNNEI. CDR3 nucleotides: TGTGCCAGGGGTGCGGGGAGCTACGAGCAGTACTTC. Translating gives CARGAGSYEQYF.

J is TRBJ2-3 and V is TRBV5-1; no firm D call. Trimming took off 1 base at V and 3 bases at J, with 12 bases between the two ends. CDR3 length equals 15 residues. Germline V gene lookup returns CDR1 SGHRS and CDR2 YFSETQ. In nucleotides, the CDR3 is TGCGCCAGCAGCTTGCTGGTTTTCGGTACAGATACGCAGTATTTT. Encoded protein: CASSLLVFGTDTQYF.

The chain has TRBV5-6 and TRBJ2-7; 9 bases agree with TRBD1. With 3 bases clipped from V and 4 bases from J, the junction kept 5 bases outside the gene matches. The CDR3 has 14 residues. The V gene's germline CDR1 is SGHDT and CDR2 YYEEEE. CDR3 nucleotides: TGTGCCAGCAGCTCCGGGACAGGGCTTTACGAGCAGTACTTC. This encodes CASSSGTGLYEQYF.

This sequence joins TRBV7-9 and TRBJ2-3; TRBD2 aligns across 7 bases. The germline CDR1 and CDR2 sequences are SEHNR and FQNEAQ (reference sequence). CDR3 length equals 14 residues. The V and J ends lost 3 bases and 2 bases, in that order; junction bases with no gene match: 2. CDR3 protein: CASSFGTNTDTQYF. CDR3 bases: TGTGCCAGCAGCTTCGGGACTAACACAGATACGCAGTATTTT.

This clone occurred once. CDR3 in amino acids: CASSRTGTGELFF. DNA for the CDR3: TGCGCCAGCAGCCGGACAGGGACCGGGGAGCTGTTTTTT. The chain links TRBV4-1 to TRBJ2-2; 8 bases fit TRBD1. V gave up 4 bases and J gave up 5 bases; unmatched junction bases: 0. This CDR3 is 13 amino acids long. Germline V gives CDR1 MGHRA, CDR2 YSYEKL.

The rearrangement joins TRBV7-8 to TRBJ1-2; D perhaps matches TRBD1 (5 bases). Germline loops: CDR1 SGHVS, CDR2 FQNEAQ. The ends were cut back, 5 bases at V and 3 bases at J, with 19 bases in the middle. The CDR3 loop spans 16 amino acids. The CDR3: CASSPGLGVPYYGYTF. The CDR3 region has the DNA TGTGCCAGCAGCCCCGGCCTGGGGGTTCCGTACTATGGCTACACCTTC.

The chain links TRBV27 to TRBJ1-2, with TRBD1 matching 7 bases. Germline lookup yields CDR1 MNHEY and CDR2 SMNVEV (reference sequence). V trimming: 2 bases; J trimming: 3 bases; junction bases outside the gene matches: 9. This CDR3 comprises 16 residues. The CDR3 coding sequence is TGTGCCAGCAGTTTAGCTGGAAAAGGGGGCTACTATGGCTACACCTTC. It is translated as CASSLAGKGGYYGYTF.

This rearrangement joins TRBV7-3 to TRBJ2-5; maybe TRBD2 (5 bases). Trimming left V 5 bases short and J 5 bases short, with 18 bases between. In germline, CDR1 is SGHTA, CDR2 FQGTGA. This CDR3 has 15 amino acids. CDR3 residues: CASSPLGFERETQYF. DNA of the CDR3: TGTGCCAGCAGCCCCCTGGGATTCGAGCGGGAGACCCAGTACTTC.

V gene TRBV9 combines with J gene TRBJ2-7; D is undetermined. Germline V gene lookup returns CDR1 SGDLS and CDR2 YYNGEE. The V gene lost 4 bases and the J gene lost 3 bases, with 14 bases spanning the gap. CDR3 length equals 14 residues. CDR3 nucleotides: TGTGCCAGCAGCCCCGGGCCAGAGAACTACGAGCAGTACTTC. It encodes CASSPGPENYEQYF.

J is TRBJ1-2 and V is TRBV7-3; no clear D gene. Germline CDR1 is SGHTA and CDR2 is FQGTGA. The CDR3 sequence is 13 residues long. V lost 2 bases, J lost 7 bases, and 11 bases lay in between. Written as DNA, the CDR3 is TGTGCCAGCAGCTTATATGGAGGTGCTGGCTACACCTTC. Translated, it gives CASSLYGGAGYTF.

The chain uses TRBV18 and TRBJ1-2, with 10 nucleotides matching TRBD1. V lost 3 bases and J lost 8; bases outside the gene matches: 3. This CDR3 contains 13 residues. The germline CDR1 and CDR2 sequences are KGHSH and LQKENI. The CDR3 loop is CASSPGQGEGYTF. As DNA, the CDR3 is TGTGCCAGCTCACCCGGACAGGGGGAAGGCTACACCTTC.

The genes are TRBV27 and TRBJ1-4; D call uncertain. V was trimmed by 2 bases and J by 4 bases, leaving 8 bases between them. CDR1 MNHEY and CDR2 SMNVEV come from the germline V gene (reference sequence). This CDR3 spans 14 amino acids. In DNA form, the CDR3 reads TGTGCCAGCAGTTTAGGGTGGCGTAATGAAAAACTGTTTTTT. It translates to CASSLGWRNEKLFF.

A few counts support this clone. The V and J genes are TRBV4-1 and TRBJ1-1, with a weak D call TRBD1 (5 bases). Germline V gene sequence: CDR1 MGHRA, CDR2 YSYEKL. This CDR3 contains 17 residues. V shed 5 bases and J shed 2 bases, with 21 bases lying between them. CDR3 sequence reads: CASSVRSRDPGNTEAFF. The DNA of the CDR3 is TGCGCCAGCAGCGTAAGAAGCCGGGACCCGGGAAACACTGAAGCTTTCTTT.

The rearrangement links TRBV5-1 to TRBJ1-1; D remains ambiguous. V lost 7 bases and J lost 1, with 11 bases in between. The CDR3 is 13 residues long. Germline V gives CDR1 SGHRS, CDR2 YFSETQ. The CDR3 sequence: CASLQDGNTEAFF. The CDR3 DNA reads TGCGCCAGCTTGCAGGACGGGAACACTGAAGCTTTCTTT.

In this sample, this clone turned up a few times. In DNA form, the CDR3 reads TGCGCCAGCAGCTTGGTTTTAGCGGGGTACACAGATACGCAGTATTTT. Amino acids: CASSLVLAGYTDTQYF. The chain uses TRBV5-1 and TRBJ2-3; 8 positions agree with TRBD2. CDR1 is SGHRS and CDR2 is YFSETQ in the germline V gene. The V segment lost 0 bases and the J segment 2 bases; nucleotides outside the gene matches: 5. The CDR3 runs 16 residues. The full variable domain, with the rest looked up from reference TRBV5-1 and TRBJ2-3, is KAGVTQTPRYLIKTRGQQVTLSCSPISGHRSVSWYQQTPGQGLQFLFEYFSETQRNKGNFPGRFSGRQFSNSRSEMNVSTLELGDSALYLCASSLVLAGYTDTQYFGPGTRLTVL.

The V call is TRBV7-9, the J call TRBJ1-4; perhaps TRBD1 as D (5 bases). The CDR3 extends over 15 amino acids. Germline V gene lookup returns CDR1 SEHNR and CDR2 FQNEAQ (reference sequence). V dropped 1 base and J dropped 8 bases, with 14 bases sitting between them. This CDR3 is CASSLDGGREEKLFF. The CDR3 nucleotides read TGTGCCAGCAGCTTAGATGGGGGTCGGGAAGAAAAACTGTTTTTT.

The CDR3 reads CASSPPRGVPGELFF. The CDR3 coding sequence is TGCGCCAGCAGCCCTCCCCGCGGTGTCCCCGGGGAGCTGTTTTTT. The V gene is TRBV5-1, the J gene TRBJ2-2; D not certain. The CDR3 covers 15 residues. Looked up from germline, CDR1 is SGHRS and CDR2 is YFSETQ. Trimming removed 4 bases at V and 6 bases at J, with 16 bases between.

The V call is TRBV30, the J call TRBJ2-1; 10 nucleotides agree with TRBD2. CDR1 is GTSNPN, CDR2 SVGIG, per germline (reference sequence). This CDR3 is built from 13 residues. Trimming took 3 bases from V and 5 from J; bases not matched to a gene: 1. In nucleotides, the CDR3 is TGTGCCTGGAGCCTAGCGGGGGACAATGAGCAGTTCTTC. As protein: CAWSLAGDNEQFF.